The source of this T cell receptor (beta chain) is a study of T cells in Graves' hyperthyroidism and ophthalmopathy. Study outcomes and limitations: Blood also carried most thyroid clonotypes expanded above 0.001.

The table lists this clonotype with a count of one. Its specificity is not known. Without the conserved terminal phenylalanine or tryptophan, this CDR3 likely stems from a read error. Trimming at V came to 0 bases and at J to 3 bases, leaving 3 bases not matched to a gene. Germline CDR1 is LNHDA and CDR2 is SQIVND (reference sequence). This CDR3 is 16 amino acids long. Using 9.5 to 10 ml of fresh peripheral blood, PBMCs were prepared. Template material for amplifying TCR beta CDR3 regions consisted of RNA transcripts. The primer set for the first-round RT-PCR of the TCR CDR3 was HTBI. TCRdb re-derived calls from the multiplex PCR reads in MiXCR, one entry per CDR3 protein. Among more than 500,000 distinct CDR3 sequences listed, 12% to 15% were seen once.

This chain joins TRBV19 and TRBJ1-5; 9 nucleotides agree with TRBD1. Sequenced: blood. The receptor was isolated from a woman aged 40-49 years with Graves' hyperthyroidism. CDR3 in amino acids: CASSIDRDRANQPQHC. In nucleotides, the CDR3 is TGTGCCAGTAGTATAGACAGGGACAGGGCCAATCAGCCCCAGCATTGT.